This T cell receptor beta chain emerged from a study of early T cells in non-severe SARS-CoV-2 infection. CDR3 size: 14 residues. V dropped 1 base and J dropped 3; count of bases not matched to a gene: 2. From germline, CDR1 is SGHTA and CDR2 FQGTGA. Attachment of unique molecular identifiers was made to individual cDNA molecules. TCRdb ran MiXCR on the 5' RACE reads and lists one entry per CDR3 protein. The sample records some 80,000 distinct CDR3 sequences, less than 15% being singletons. This clonotype was counted a few times. Its antigen is unknown. Findings and caveats of the study: There was a bias toward anti-spike CD8 responses in VDJdb matching, which missed private and CD4 specificities.

The sequences come from whole blood, collected at baseline. The rearrangement links TRBV7-3 to TRBJ1-2; 7 bases fit TRBD1. The TCR sequence derives from an adult who was a healthcare worker with PCR-confirmed SARS-CoV-2 infection or an uninfected control (not recorded which). The donor label of this sample is uncertain. The chain's CDR3 is CASSLIGGDYGYTF. CDR3 DNA sequence: TGTGCCAGCAGCTTAATAGGGGGCGACTATGGCTACACCTTC.